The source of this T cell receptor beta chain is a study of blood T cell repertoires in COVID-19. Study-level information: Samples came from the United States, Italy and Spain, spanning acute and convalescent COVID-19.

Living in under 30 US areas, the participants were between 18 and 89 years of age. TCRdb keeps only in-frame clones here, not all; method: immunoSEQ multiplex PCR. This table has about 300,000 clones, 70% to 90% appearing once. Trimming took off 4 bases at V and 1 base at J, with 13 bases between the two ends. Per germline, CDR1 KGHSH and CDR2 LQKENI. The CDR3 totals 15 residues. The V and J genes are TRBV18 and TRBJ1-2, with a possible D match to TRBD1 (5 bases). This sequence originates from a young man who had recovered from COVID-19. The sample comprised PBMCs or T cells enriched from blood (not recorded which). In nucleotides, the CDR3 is TGTGCCAGCTCACGTCAAGCCAGGGATAACTATGGCTACACCTTC. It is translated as CASSRQARDNYGYTF.